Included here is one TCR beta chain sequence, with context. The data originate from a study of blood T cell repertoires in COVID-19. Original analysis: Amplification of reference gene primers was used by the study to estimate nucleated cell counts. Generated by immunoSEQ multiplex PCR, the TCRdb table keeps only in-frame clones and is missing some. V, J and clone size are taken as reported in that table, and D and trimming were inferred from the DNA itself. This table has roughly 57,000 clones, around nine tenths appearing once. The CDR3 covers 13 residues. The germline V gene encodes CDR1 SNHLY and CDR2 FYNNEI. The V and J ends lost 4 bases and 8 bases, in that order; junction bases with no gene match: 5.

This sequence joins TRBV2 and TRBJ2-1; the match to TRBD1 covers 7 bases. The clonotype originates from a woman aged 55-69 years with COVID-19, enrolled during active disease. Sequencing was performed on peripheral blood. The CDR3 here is CASSGQGGYEQFF. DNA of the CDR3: TGTGCCAGCAGTGGACAGGGCGGGTATGAGCAGTTCTTC.